This T cell receptor (beta chain) was captured by sequencing in a study of OX40 agonist ivuxolimab in advanced cancers. Study background: The drug used for patients, ivuxolimab, was an agonistic anti-OX40 (CD134) antibody. Patients were treated with intravenous ivuxolimab, dosed at 0.01 to 10 mg/kg and infused every 2 weeks.

TCRdb keeps only in-frame clones here, not all; method: immunoSEQ multiplex PCR. The data hold some 37,000 clones, with around 89% observed a single time. Germline CDR1 reads SGDLS; CDR2 reads YYNGEE. The CDR3 runs to 14 residues. Trimming removed 2 bases from V and 3 bases from J, with 10 bases in between. This receptor was taken from an adult with an advanced solid tumor such as melanoma, head and neck, liver or kidney cancer. The chain links TRBV9 to TRBJ2-3, with D maybe TRBD2 (6 bases). The sequences come from CD4+ or CD8+ T cells sorted from blood, collected in a trial of the OX40 agonist ivuxolimab. For the CDR3, the DNA is TGTGCCAGCAGCGTGGCGGGGACTACAGATACGCAGTATTTT. It specifies CASSVAGTTDTQYF.